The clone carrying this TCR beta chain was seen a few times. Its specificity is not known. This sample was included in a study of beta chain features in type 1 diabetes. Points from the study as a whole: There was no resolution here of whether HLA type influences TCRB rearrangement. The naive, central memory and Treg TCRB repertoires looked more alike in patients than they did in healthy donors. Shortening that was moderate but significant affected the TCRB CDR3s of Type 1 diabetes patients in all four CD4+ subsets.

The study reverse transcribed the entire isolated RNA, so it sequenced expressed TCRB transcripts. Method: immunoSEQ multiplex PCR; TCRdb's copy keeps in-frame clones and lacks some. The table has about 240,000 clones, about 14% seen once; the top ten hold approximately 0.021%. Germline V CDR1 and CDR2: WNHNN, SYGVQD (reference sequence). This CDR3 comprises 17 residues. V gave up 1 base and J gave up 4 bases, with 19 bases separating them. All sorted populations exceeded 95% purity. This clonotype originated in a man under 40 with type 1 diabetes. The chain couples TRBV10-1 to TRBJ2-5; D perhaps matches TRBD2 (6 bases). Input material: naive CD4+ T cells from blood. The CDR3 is CASSEYGSGEMGETQYF. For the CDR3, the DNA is TGCGCCAGCAGTGAGTACGGTAGCGGAGAGATGGGAGAGACCCAGTACTTC.